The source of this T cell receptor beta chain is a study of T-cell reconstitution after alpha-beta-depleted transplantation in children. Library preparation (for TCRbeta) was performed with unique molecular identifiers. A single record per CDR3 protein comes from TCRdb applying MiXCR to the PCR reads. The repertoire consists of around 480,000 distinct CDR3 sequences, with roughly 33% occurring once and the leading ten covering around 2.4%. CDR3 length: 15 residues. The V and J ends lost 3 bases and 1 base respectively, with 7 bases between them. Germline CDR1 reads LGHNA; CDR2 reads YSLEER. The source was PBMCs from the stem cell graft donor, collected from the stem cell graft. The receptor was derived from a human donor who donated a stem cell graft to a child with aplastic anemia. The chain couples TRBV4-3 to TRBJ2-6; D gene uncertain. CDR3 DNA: TGCGCCAGCAGCCACACAGAGTCTGGGGCCAACGTCCTGACTTTC. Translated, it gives CASSHTESGANVLTF.